This TCR beta chain was identified during a study of blood T cell repertoires in COVID-19. Study details: PBMCs, B-cell-depleted T cells, or T cells were the source of the cDNA or gDNA that made up the material.

Germline V gene lookup returns CDR1 MDHEN and CDR2 SYDVKM. V was trimmed by 5 bases and J by 4 bases, leaving 12 bases between them. The CDR3 contains 14 residues. Here immunoSEQ multiplex PCR was the method, and the copy in TCRdb shows in-frame clones only, minus some. In the table there are 55,000 to 75,000 clones, just under 85% of which are singletons. This receptor was identified in a man between 70 and 80 years old with acute or convalescent COVID-19. V and J are TRBV28 and TRBJ1-5; D remains unclear. The source material was peripheral blood. The CDR3 DNA follows: TGTGCCAGCAGTCCGGAGACGGATAATCAGCCCCAGCATTTT. As protein: CASSPETDNQPQHF.